This T cell receptor beta chain was found in a study of immune evolution from preneoplasia to lung adenocarcinoma. Study results and caveats: Compared with EGFR-mutant or double wild-type lesions, KRAS-mutant nodules were more clonal.

Profiled with immunoSEQ multiplex PCR; TCRdb holds only in-frame clones, not every one. The repertoire has some 6,300 clones, about 82% of them found once; the top ten carry roughly 7.7%. After pathologic assessment, macro-dissection selected premalignant or tumor cells for extraction. With 1 base removed from V and 2 bases from J, the gap between germline ends came to 5 bases. The germline gives CDR1 SGHAT, CDR2 FQNNGV. This CDR3 is built from 13 residues. On this clone itself: Its antigen is not known.

The source is a person aged 55-85 years with lung adenocarcinoma. Sequenced: FFPE minimally invasive lung adenocarcinoma tissue. The chain has TRBV11-2 and TRBJ1-2, with D unresolved. The CDR3: CASSLAVNYGYTF. The CDR3 bases are TGTGCCAGCAGCTTAGCTGTGAACTATGGCTACACCTTC.